The 30 T cell receptor beta chains reported below all come from one sample, sequenced in a study of PD-1 blockade in mismatch repair-deficient tumors. Measured with immunoSEQ multiplex PCR; TCRdb has only the in-frame clones, and not every one. Here the sample spans 40,000 to 60,000 clones, roughly 80% being singletons. The sequences come from peripheral blood, collected 20 weeks after starting pembrolizumab. The receptors shown here come from an adult with mismatch repair-deficient cancer.

This sequence joins TRBV6-5 and TRBJ2-7; D remains ambiguous. The CDR3 extends over 14 amino acids. V dropped 2 bases and J dropped 7 bases, with 15 bases sitting between them. Germline V gene lookup returns CDR1 MNHEY and CDR2 SVGAGI. The CDR3, as DNA: TGTGCCAGCAGTTACCCCATGGGTTCCTCTGAGCAGTACTTC. Translated: CASSYPMGSSEQYF.

The CDR3 loop reads CASSLGVLSMYEQYF. In DNA form, the CDR3 reads TGCGCCAGCAGCTTGGGGGTGCTCTCGATGTACGAGCAGTACTTC. The chain joins TRBV5-1 to TRBJ2-7; D uncertain. The CDR3 loop spans 15 amino acids. The germline V and J ends were trimmed by 0 bases and 4 bases, with 14 bases remaining between them. The germline gives CDR1 SGHRS, CDR2 YFSETQ.

This clone was detected only once. Written as DNA, the CDR3 is TGTGCCAGCAGCTTACGGGGTGGACTAGCAGGGAAGGGGACCCAGTACTTC. It specifies CASSLRGGLAGKGTQYF. V is TRBV5-6 and J is TRBJ2-5, with 8 positions matching TRBD2. V lost 2 bases, J lost 7 bases, and 16 bases stayed unmatched. The CDR3 is 17 amino acids. Germline V CDR1 and CDR2: SGHDT, YYEEEE.

The V gene is TRBV6-5, the J gene TRBJ2-1; D possibly corresponds to TRBD2 (6 bases). This CDR3 is 12 amino acids long. Germline CDR1 is MNHEY and CDR2 is SVGAGI. The V and J ends lost 6 bases and 9 bases respectively, with 12 bases between them. The CDR3 DNA follows: TGTGCCAGCAGGCGCGGTAGCGGTGAGCAGTTCTTC. This codes for CASRRGSGEQFF.

The chain couples TRBV5-1 to TRBJ1-1, with 7 bases matching TRBD1. There are 16 residues in the CDR3. CDR1 and CDR2 (germline): SGHRS, YFSETQ. Trimming took 0 bases from V and 3 from J; bases not matched to a gene: 8. The CDR3 reads CASSLAGQGVHTEAFF. Here the CDR3 DNA reads TGCGCCAGCAGCTTGGCGGGGCAGGGGGTTCACACTGAAGCTTTCTTT.

A word on this clone: This same CDR3 is encoded by further DNA sequences in the sample. The V call is TRBV27, the J call TRBJ2-1; TRBD2 agrees at 10 bases. The CDR3 spans 16 residues. Germline assignment: CDR1 MNHEY and CDR2 SMNVEV (reference sequence). Losses at the gene ends were 7 bases for V and 0 bases for J; bases not matched to a gene: 6. CDR3 residues: CASKTGTSASYNEQFF. In nucleotides, the CDR3 is TGTGCCAGCAAAACCGGGACTAGCGCCTCCTACAATGAGCAGTTCTTC.

This rearrangement joins TRBV9 to TRBJ2-3, with 12 nucleotides matching TRBD2. The J segment lost 2 bases and the V segment lost 0 bases, leaving 7 bases of the junction unmatched. The CDR3 covers 18 residues. Germline assignment: CDR1 SGDLS and CDR2 YYNGEE. The CDR3 is CASSVEAGLAGSTDTQYF. For the CDR3, the DNA is TGTGCCAGCAGCGTAGAGGCAGGACTAGCGGGGTCCACAGATACGCAGTATTTT.

V and J are TRBV7-2 and TRBJ1-2; D perhaps matches TRBD1 (6 bases). The CDR3 contains 14 residues. Germline CDR1 SGHTA, CDR2 FQGNSA. Trimming left V 5 bases short and J 1 base short, with 11 bases between. The CDR3 sequence: CASSGDTLNYGYTF. DNA of the CDR3: TGTGCCAGCAGCGGGGACACTCTTAACTATGGCTACACCTTC.

The rearrangement joins TRBV5-6 to TRBJ2-7; tentative D call: TRBD1 (7 bases). Germline CDR1 reads SGHDT; CDR2 reads YYEEEE. Trimming cost V 1 base and J 6 bases, with 14 bases left between them. The CDR3 spans 14 residues. The CDR3 DNA follows: TGTGCCAGCAGCTTGTGGGCAGGGGGGTCCGAGCAGTACTTC. Translated: CASSLWAGGSEQYF.

This clone was found a few times. The gene calls are TRBV25-1 and TRBJ2-2; D gene uncertain. Trimming took off 3 bases at V and 7 bases at J, with 9 bases between the two ends. The germline gives CDR1 MGHDK, CDR2 SYGVNS. The CDR3 has 13 amino acids. This CDR3 reads CASSEKEIGELFF. CDR3 nucleotides: TGTGCCAGCAGTGAGAAGGAAATCGGGGAGCTGTTTTTT.

V usage is TRBV10-3 and J usage is TRBJ2-1, with D possibly called TRBD1 or TRBD2 (5 bases each). Germline CDR1 ENHRY, CDR2 SYGVKD. The CDR3 sequence is 15 residues long. Trimming pared 2 bases from V and 8 bases from J, leaving 16 bases between. The CDR3 spells CAISEEGAGFDEQFF. Written as DNA, the CDR3 is TGTGCCATCAGTGAGGAAGGGGCGGGCTTCGATGAGCAGTTCTTC.

At least ten counts were recorded for this clone. The chain links TRBV27 to TRBJ1-2; D remains ambiguous. V was clipped by 2 bases and J by 3 bases, with 13 bases between them. This CDR3 comprises 15 residues. Germline CDR1 MNHEY, CDR2 SMNVEV (reference sequence). CDR3 DNA: TGTGCCAGCAGTTTAGGGTCCGGGTCCTACTATGGCTACACCTTC. This codes for CASSLGSGSYYGYTF.

The chain has TRBV19 and TRBJ1-4, with 9 bases that match TRBD1. The CDR3 has 12 residues. Germline CDR1 and CDR2: LNHDA and SQIVND (reference sequence). Trimming took 8 bases from V and 8 from J; bases not matched to a gene: 3. DNA of the CDR3: TGTGCCAGTCGACAGGGGGAGGAAAAACTGTTTTTT. Protein product: CASRQGEEKLFF.

The genes are TRBV27 and TRBJ1-4, with 7 bases matching TRBD1. V was clipped by 3 bases and J by 5 bases; unmatched bases: 6. The CDR3 has 15 amino acids. Germline CDR1 reads MNHEY; CDR2 reads SMNVEV (reference sequence). This CDR3 is CASSLSRGLNEKLFF. CDR3 nucleotide sequence: TGTGCCAGCAGTTTGTCGAGGGGGCTCAATGAAAAACTGTTTTTT.

The chain links TRBV6-5 to TRBJ1-2; 10 positions agree with TRBD1. Germline V gene lookup returns CDR1 MNHEY and CDR2 SVGAGI. CDR3 length: 14 residues. J lost 8 bases, V lost 5 bases, and 8 bases had no gene match. This CDR3 reads CASSGSATGGGYTF. The CDR3 DNA is TGTGCCAGCAGTGGCAGCGCGACAGGGGGCGGCTACACCTTC.

The gene calls are TRBV19 and TRBJ2-1, with D perhaps assigned TRBD1 or TRBD2 (5 bases each). The CDR3 has 15 amino acids. V was cut by 7 bases and J by 5 bases, with 18 bases left in between. The germline CDR1 and CDR2 sequences are LNHDA and SQIVND (reference sequence). The CDR3 region is CASKSGTSLNNEQFF. DNA for the CDR3: TGTGCCAGTAAATCCGGGACCTCCTTGAACAATGAGCAGTTCTTC.

This clone occurred once. This chain uses TRBV19 with TRBJ1-4; D unresolved. Germline V gene sequence: CDR1 LNHDA, CDR2 SQIVND (reference sequence). V was trimmed by 7 bases and J by 5 bases, leaving 11 bases between them. CDR3 length equals 13 residues. The CDR3 DNA is TGTGCCAGTAACAGTCAAGCGAATGAAAAACTGTTTTTT. Encoded protein: CASNSQANEKLFF.

This clone has a handful of counts. The chain has TRBV5-1 and TRBJ2-5; TRBD1 aligns across 8 bases. V lost 4 bases and J lost 0; bases outside the gene matches: 8. Germline V gene sequence: CDR1 SGHRS, CDR2 YFSETQ. The CDR3 extends over 16 amino acids. The CDR3 region is CASSPGGRGYQETQYF. CDR3 DNA sequence: TGCGCCAGCAGCCCAGGGGGCCGGGGGTACCAAGAGACCCAGTACTTC. Based on the CDR3 plus reference TRBV5-1 and TRBJ2-5, the full variable domain is KAGVTQTPRYLIKTRGQQVTLSCSPISGHRSVSWYQQTPGQGLQFLFEYFSETQRNKGNFPGRFSGRQFSNSRSEMNVSTLELGDSALYLCASSPGGRGYQETQYFGPGTRLLVL.

This clone was picked up one time. The rearrangement uses TRBV9 and TRBJ2-1; 9 positions match TRBD2. The CDR3 is 15 residues long. Germline loops: CDR1 SGDLS, CDR2 YYNGEE. V lost 3 bases to trimming and J lost 10 bases; unmatched junction nucleotides: 11. CDR3 in amino acids: CASSEASGIFDEQFF. In DNA form, the CDR3 reads TGTGCCAGCAGCGAGGCTAGCGGGATCTTTGACGAGCAGTTCTTC. Full variable domain (remainder filled in from reference TRBV9 and TRBJ2-1): DSGVTQTPKHLITATGQRVTLRCSPRSGDLSVYWYQQSLDQGLQFLIQYYNGEERAKGNILERFSAQQFPDLHSELNLSSLELGDSALYFCASSEASGIFDEQFFGPGTRLTVL.

This clone has only one observation. The chain combines TRBV5-6 with TRBJ2-3; 11 bases agree with TRBD1. The CDR3 has 15 residues. V lost 2 bases and J lost 3; bases outside the gene matches: 2. Germline loops: CDR1 SGHDT, CDR2 YYEEEE. The CDR3, as DNA: TGTGCCAGCAGCTTCGGACAGGGGGCGACAGATACGCAGTATTTT. It encodes CASSFGQGATDTQYF.

V gene TRBV2 combines with J gene TRBJ2-5; D ambiguous. Germline V CDR1 and CDR2: SNHLY, FYNNEI. The CDR3 is made up of 11 amino acids. The CDR3 loop is CASSYQETQYF. CDR3 coding DNA: TGTGCATCCAGCTACCAAGAGACCCAGTACTTC.

This clone has just one count. V gene TRBV27 combines with J gene TRBJ2-2; a possible D gene is TRBD2 (5 bases). This CDR3 has 15 residues. V dropped 5 bases and J dropped 3 bases, with 13 bases sitting between them. Germline values: CDR1 MNHEY, CDR2 SMNVEV (reference sequence). CDR3 loop: CASSPWTGYTGELFF. In DNA form, the CDR3 reads TGTGCCAGCAGTCCATGGACGGGGTACACCGGGGAGCTGTTTTTT.

The chain uses TRBV2 and TRBJ1-1; TRBD1 might be the D (5 bases). Per germline, CDR1 SNHLY and CDR2 FYNNEI. Between the trimmed V and J ends, which lost 2 bases and 1 base, there was a span of 8 bases. The CDR3 extends over 14 amino acids. CDR3 residues: CASSEWGTNTEAFF. CDR3 in DNA: TGTGCCAGCAGTGAATGGGGGACGAACACTGAAGCTTTCTTT.

This sequence joins TRBV6-6 and TRBJ2-4, with D maybe TRBD2 (5 bases). Germline lookup yields CDR1 MNHNY and CDR2 SVGAGI (reference sequence). The ends were cut back, 5 bases at V and 8 bases at J, with 13 bases in the middle. The CDR3 covers 13 residues. CDR3 DNA: TGTGCCAGCAGTCCGAGTGAGGGCCACATTCAGTACTTC. This translates into CASSPSEGHIQYF.

The CDR3 is CASSGQGGATEAFF. In nucleotides, the CDR3 is TGTGCCAGCAGCGGACAGGGAGGTGCGACTGAAGCTTTCTTT. The chain has TRBV28 and TRBJ1-1; TRBD1 matches at 8 bases. The V and J ends lost 6 bases and 5 bases, in that order; junction bases with no gene match: 8. CDR3 length: 14 amino acids. The germline gives CDR1 MDHEN, CDR2 SYDVKM. Filled out from reference TRBV28 and TRBJ1-1, the complete variable domain reads DVKVTQSSRYLVKRTGEKVFLECVQDMDHENMFWYRQDPGLGLRLIYFSYDVKMKEKGDIPEGYSVSREKKERFSLILESASTNQTSMYLCASSGQGGATEAFFGQGTRLTVV.

This clone was picked up a small number of times. CDR3 sequence: CASSAGRENEKLFF. CDR3 sequence (DNA): TGTGCCAGCAGCGCGGGACGGGAAAATGAAAAACTGTTTTTT. This sequence joins TRBV7-9 and TRBJ1-4; D might be TRBD1 (5 bases). CDR1 and CDR2 (germline): SEHNR, FQNEAQ (reference sequence). The V and J ends lost 5 bases and 5 bases respectively, with 12 bases between them. CDR3 size: 14 residues.

This clone has just one count. The chain combines TRBV7-2 with TRBJ1-3; 11 bases map to TRBD1. The CDR3 runs to 15 residues. Germline values: CDR1 SGHTA, CDR2 FQGNSA. V shed 6 bases, J shed 4 bases, and the junction held 5 bases outside the gene matches. For the CDR3, the DNA is TGTGCCAGCAGTCCGGGACAGGGGGTCGGAAACACCATATATTTT. This gives the protein CASSPGQGVGNTIYF.

The genes are TRBV29-1 and TRBJ2-1, with a weak D call TRBD2 (6 bases). This CDR3 comprises 12 residues. V was trimmed by 8 bases and J by 0 bases, leaving 8 bases between them. In germline, CDR1 is SQVTM, CDR2 ANQGSEA. CDR3 amino acids: CSFSGSYNEQFF. DNA for the CDR3: TGCAGCTTTAGCGGCTCCTACAATGAGCAGTTCTTC.

Worth noting for this clone: An end of the junction does not agree with germline; a read error may underlie this. This rearrangement joins TRBV4-3 to TRBJ2-2, with a possible D match to TRBD2 (6 bases). CDR3 length: 12 amino acids. Germline CDR1 reads LGHNA; CDR2 reads YSLEER. CDR3 coding DNA: TGCGCCAGGGGGGGAGCGGGTCGGGGAGCTGTTTTT. It translates to CARGGAGRGAVF.

The chain joins TRBV25-1 to TRBJ1-3; D uncertain. The CDR3 covers 15 residues. The germline V and J ends were trimmed by 3 bases and 4 bases, with 13 bases remaining between them. The germline V gene encodes CDR1 MGHDK and CDR2 SYGVNS. The CDR3 region has the DNA TGTGCCAGCAGTGACCCCTACGCTAGGGGAAACACCATATATTTT. It yields the protein CASSDPYARGNTIYF.